Sequencing of this T cell receptor (beta chain) was carried out in a study of control samples from healthy donors and cancer patients. Only in-frame clones appear in the TCRdb table, and some are missing; sequencing was by immunoSEQ multiplex PCR. The sample totals about 200,000 clones. There are 14 residues in the CDR3. Per germline, CDR1 SGHTA and CDR2 FQGNSA. V gave up 11 bases and J gave up 4 bases, with 20 bases separating them. This clonotype was obtained from a woman aged 25-40 years in good health. The rearrangement uses TRBV7-2 and TRBJ1-2; TRBD1 might be the D (5 bases). Sample: blood. The CDR3 DNA sequence: TGTGCCGTACGTCTAAGGGGCGTGGGCTATGGCTACACCTTC. Encoded protein: CAVRLRGVGYGYTF.